This T cell receptor (beta chain) is from a study of blood T cells in healthy people across ages. Primed by a sample-barcoded 5' primer and a J-beta primer mix, a second PCR proceeded for about 6 to 12 cycles. MiXCR was run by TCRdb on the 5' RACE reads, yielding one entry per CDR3 protein. The table includes about 1 million distinct CDR3 sequences, 35% to 55% detected once. Trimming pared 0 bases from V and 11 bases from J, leaving 11 bases between. The germline V gene has CDR1 LGHDT and CDR2 YNNKEL (reference sequence). CDR3 length: 13 amino acids. This sequence joins TRBV3-1 and TRBJ1-5; D remains unclear. The receptor comes from a woman aged 55-70 years in good health. The sample was blood. The CDR3 bases are TGTGCCAGCAGCCAAGATCTTGCCTCAACCCAGCATTTT. Translation gives CASSQDLASTQHF.